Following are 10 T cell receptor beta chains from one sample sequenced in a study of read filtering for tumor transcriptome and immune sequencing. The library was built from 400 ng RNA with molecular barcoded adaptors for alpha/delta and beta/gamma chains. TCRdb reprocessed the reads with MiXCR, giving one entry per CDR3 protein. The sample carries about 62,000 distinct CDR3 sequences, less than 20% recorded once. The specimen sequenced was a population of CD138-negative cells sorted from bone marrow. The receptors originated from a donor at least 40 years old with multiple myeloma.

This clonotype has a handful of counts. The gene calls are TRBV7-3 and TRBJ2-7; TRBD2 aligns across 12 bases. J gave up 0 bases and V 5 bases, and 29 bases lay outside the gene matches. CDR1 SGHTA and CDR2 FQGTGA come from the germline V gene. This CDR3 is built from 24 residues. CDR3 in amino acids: CASSPVGQRFKPGLAGINSYEQYF. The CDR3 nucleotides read TGTGCCAGCAGCCCCGTCGGACAGCGTTTTAAACCGGGACTAGCGGGTATAAACTCCTACGAGCAGTACTTC.

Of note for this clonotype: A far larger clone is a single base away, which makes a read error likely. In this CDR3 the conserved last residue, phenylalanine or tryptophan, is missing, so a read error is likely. In DNA form, the CDR3 reads TGTGCCAGCTCCCTAGGCTACGACAATTCACCCCTCCACTCT. It yields the protein CASSLGYDNSPLHS. The V and J genes are TRBV5-1 and TRBJ1-6; D is ambiguous. The germline gives CDR1 SGHRS, CDR2 YFSETQ. The CDR3 sequence is 14 residues long.

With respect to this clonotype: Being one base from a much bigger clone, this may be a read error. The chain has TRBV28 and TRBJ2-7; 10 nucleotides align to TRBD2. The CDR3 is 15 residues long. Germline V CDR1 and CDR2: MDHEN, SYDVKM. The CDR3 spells CVSSLALAGVYEQYF. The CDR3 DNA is TGTGTCAGCAGTTTAGCCCTAGCGGGAGTTTACGAGCAGTACTTC.

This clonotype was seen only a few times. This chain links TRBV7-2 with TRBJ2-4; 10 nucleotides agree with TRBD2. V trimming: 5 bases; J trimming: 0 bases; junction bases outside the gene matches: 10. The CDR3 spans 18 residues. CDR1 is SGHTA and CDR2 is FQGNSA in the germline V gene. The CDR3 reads CASSPGSSGGLAKNIQYF. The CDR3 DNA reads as TGTGCCAGCAGCCCCGGTAGTAGCGGGGGGTTAGCCAAAAACATTCAGTACTTC.

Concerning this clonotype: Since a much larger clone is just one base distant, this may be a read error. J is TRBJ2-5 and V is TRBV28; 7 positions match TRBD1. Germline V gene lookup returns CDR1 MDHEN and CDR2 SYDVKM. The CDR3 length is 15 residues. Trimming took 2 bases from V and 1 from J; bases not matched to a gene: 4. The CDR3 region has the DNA TGTGCCAGCAGTTTAACAGGGGTGATCCAAGAGACCCAGTACTTC. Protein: CASSLTGVIQETQYF.

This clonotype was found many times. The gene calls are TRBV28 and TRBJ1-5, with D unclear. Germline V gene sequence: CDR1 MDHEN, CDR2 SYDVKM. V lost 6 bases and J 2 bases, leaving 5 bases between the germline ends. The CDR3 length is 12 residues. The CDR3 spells CASRSGNQPQHF. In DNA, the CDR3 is TGTGCCAGCAGATCAGGCAATCAGCCCCAGCATTTT.

CDR3 nucleotides: TGTGCCAGCAGCCAAGGGTTGCGTAACACCGGGGAGCTGTTTTTT. Translating gives CASSQGLRNTGELFF. J is TRBJ2-2 and V is TRBV4-2; unclear D gene. Germline CDR1 is LGHNA and CDR2 is YNFKEQ. V lost 1 base and J 2 bases, leaving 8 bases between the germline ends. The CDR3 runs 15 residues.

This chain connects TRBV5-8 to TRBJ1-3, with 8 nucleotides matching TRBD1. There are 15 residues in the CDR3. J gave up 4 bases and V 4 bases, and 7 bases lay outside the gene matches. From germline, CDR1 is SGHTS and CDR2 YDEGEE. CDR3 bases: TGTGCCAGCAGCCCAGCGACAGGGGCAGGAAACACCATATATTTT. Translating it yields CASSPATGAGNTIYF.

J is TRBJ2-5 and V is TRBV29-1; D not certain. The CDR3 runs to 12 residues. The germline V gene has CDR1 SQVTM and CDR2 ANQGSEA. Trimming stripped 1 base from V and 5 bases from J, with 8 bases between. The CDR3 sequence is CSVEAVAETQYF. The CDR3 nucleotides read TGCAGCGTTGAAGCGGTGGCTGAGACCCAGTACTTC.

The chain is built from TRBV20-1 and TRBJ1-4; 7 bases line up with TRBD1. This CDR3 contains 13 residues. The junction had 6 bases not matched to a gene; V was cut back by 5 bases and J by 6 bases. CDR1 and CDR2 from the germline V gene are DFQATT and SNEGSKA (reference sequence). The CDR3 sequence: CSASRDSYEKLFF. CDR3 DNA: TGCAGTGCTTCCCGGGACAGTTATGAAAAACTGTTTTTT.